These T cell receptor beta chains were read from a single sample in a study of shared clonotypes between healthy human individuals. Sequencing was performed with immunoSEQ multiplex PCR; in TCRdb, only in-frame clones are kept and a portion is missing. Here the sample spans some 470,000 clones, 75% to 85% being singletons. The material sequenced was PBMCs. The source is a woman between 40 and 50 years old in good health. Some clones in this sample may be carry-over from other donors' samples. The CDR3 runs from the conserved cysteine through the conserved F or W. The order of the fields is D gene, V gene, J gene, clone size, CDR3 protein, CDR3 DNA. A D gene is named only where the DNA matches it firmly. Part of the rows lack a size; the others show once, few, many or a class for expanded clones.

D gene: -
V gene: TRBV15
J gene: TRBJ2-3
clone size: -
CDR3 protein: CATSRRNKADTQYF
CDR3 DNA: TGTGCCACCAGCAGACGCAATAAGGCAGATACGCAGTATTTT

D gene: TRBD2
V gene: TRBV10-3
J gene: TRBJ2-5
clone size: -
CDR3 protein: CAIRLAGGETQYF
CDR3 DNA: TGTGCCATAAGACTAGCGGGAGGAGAGACCCAGTACTTC

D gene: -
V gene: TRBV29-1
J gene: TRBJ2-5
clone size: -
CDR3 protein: CSVEVGFGETQYF
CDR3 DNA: TGCAGCGTTGAAGTGGGGTTTGGAGAGACCCAGTACTTC

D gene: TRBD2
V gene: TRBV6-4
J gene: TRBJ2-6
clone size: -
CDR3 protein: CASSPQAGGPGGANVLTF
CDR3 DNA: TGTGCCAGCAGCCCTCAGGCGGGAGGGCCGGGTGGGGCCAACGTCCTGACTTTC

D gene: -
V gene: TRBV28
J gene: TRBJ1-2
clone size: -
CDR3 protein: CASSRWGDYGYTF
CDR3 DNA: TGTGCCAGCAGCCGATGGGGAGACTATGGCTACACCTTC

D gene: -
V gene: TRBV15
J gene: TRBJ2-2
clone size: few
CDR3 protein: CATSRGVGYTGELFF
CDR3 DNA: TGTGCCACCAGCAGAGGGGTGGGGTACACCGGGGAGCTGTTTTTT

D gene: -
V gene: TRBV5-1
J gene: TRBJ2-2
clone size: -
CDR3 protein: CASSFTAGELFF
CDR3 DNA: TGCGCCAGCAGCTTCACAGCCGGGGAGCTGTTTTTT

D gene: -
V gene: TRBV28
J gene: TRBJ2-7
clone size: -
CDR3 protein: CASSQPGPGLLSYEQYF
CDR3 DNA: TGTGCCAGCAGTCAGCCCGGACCGGGACTTTTATCCTACGAGCAGTACTTC

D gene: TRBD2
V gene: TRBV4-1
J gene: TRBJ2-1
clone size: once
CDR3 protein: CASRSGLAGNNEQFF
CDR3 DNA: TGCGCCAGCAGAAGTGGACTAGCGGGGAACAATGAGCAGTTCTTC

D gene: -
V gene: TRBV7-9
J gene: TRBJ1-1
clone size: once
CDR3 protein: CASSPGAGLNTEAFF
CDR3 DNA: TGTGCCAGCAGCCCAGGGGCAGGGCTGAACACTGAAGCTTTCTTT

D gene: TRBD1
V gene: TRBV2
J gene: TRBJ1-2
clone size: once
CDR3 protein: CASSPRQGGLYGYTF
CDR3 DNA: TGTGCCAGCAGTCCCCGGCAGGGGGGCCTTTATGGCTACACCTTC

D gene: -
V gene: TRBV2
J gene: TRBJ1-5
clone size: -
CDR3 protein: CATSVYSNQPQHF
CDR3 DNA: TGTGCCACCTCGGTATACTCCAATCAGCCCCAGCATTTT

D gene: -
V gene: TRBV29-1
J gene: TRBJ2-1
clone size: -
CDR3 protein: CSVAVTRSYNEQFF
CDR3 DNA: TGCAGCGTTGCAGTCACAAGGAGCTACAATGAGCAGTTCTTC

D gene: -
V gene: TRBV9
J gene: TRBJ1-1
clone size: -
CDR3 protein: CASSPRGGAYTEAFF
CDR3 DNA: TGTGCCAGCAGCCCCCGGGGGGGGGCCTACACTGAAGCTTTCTTT

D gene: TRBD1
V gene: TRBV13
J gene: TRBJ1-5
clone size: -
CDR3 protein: CASSKGQGNQPQHF
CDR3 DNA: TGTGCCAGCAGCAAAGGACAGGGAAATCAGCCCCAGCATTTT

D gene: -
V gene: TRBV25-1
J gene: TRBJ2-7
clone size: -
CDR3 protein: CASTVGYRAYEQYF
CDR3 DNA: TGTGCCAGCACTGTAGGGTACAGGGCCTACGAGCAGTACTTC

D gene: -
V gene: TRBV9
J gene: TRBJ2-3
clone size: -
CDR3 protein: CASSVSFRHSTDTQYF
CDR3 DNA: TGTGCCAGCAGCGTCTCTTTTCGGCATAGCACAGATACGCAGTATTTT

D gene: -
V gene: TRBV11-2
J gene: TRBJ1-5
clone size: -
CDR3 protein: CASSLGSGPRQPQHF
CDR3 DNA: TGTGCCAGCAGCTTAGGAAGTGGCCCCAGGCAGCCCCAGCATTTT

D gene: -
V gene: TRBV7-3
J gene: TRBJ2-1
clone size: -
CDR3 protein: CASSLPIGGEQFF
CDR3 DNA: TGTGCCAGCAGCTTACCAATTGGGGGTGAGCAGTTCTTC

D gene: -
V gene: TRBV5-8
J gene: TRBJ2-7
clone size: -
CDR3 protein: CASSLRGVSYEQYF
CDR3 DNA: TGTGCCAGCAGCTTACGCGGGGTTTCCTACGAGCAGTACTTC

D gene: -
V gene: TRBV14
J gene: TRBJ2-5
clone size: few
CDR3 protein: CASSQPALRETQYF
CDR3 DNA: TGTGCCAGCAGCCAACCAGCTCTTCGTGAGACCCAGTACTTC

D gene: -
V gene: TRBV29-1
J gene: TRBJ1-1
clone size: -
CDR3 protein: CSVAYRSNTEAFF
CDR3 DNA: TGCAGCGTTGCATACAGGAGTAACACTGAAGCTTTCTTT

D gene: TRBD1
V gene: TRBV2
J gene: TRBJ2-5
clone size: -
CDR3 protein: CASSDDRGQETQYF
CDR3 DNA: TGTGCCAGCAGTGATGACAGGGGGCAAGAGACCCAGTACTTC

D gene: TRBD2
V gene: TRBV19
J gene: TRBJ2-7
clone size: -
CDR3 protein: CASSPEGLAGPRVAYEQYF
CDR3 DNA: TGTGCCAGTAGTCCCGAAGGACTAGCGGGGCCGCGGGTGGCCTACGAGCAGTACTTC

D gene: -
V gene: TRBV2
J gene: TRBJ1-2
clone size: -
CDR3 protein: CASNGVLVPWGYTF
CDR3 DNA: TGTGCCAGCAATGGGGTTTTGGTTCCTTGGGGCTACACCTTC

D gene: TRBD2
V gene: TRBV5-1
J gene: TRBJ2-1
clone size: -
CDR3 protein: CASSSQTSGYDNEQFF
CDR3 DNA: TGCGCCAGCAGCTCTCAGACTAGCGGGTATGACAATGAGCAGTTCTTC

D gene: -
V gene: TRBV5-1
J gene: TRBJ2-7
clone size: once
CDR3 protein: CASGLATGPYEQYF
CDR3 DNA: TGCGCCAGCGGCTTGGCAACAGGACCCTACGAGCAGTACTTC